Presented here are 18 T cell receptor beta chains from one specimen sequenced in a study of blood T cell repertoires in COVID-19 (dated by TCRdb to the early 2020s). The method behind the library was the immunoSEQ multiplex PCR assay. In its TCRdb copy, this immuneACCESS table keeps in-frame sequences only and misses some clones. Where compared with another copy, unresolved V genes explain less than half of these, and the others have no known cause. The sample table records roughly 130,000 clones; 70% to 80% of these occur just once. The ten top clones hold roughly 4.9% of the sample. Sequencing was done on a sample of peripheral blood. The receptors originated from a woman aged 70-85 years with COVID-19, enrolled during active disease.

The chain combines TRBV2 with TRBJ1-5, with a weak D call TRBD1 (5 bases). Looked up from germline, CDR1 is SNHLY and CDR2 is FYNNEI. This CDR3 is 14 amino acids long. Trimming took 6 bases from V and 7 from J, leaving 16 bases between them. The CDR3 loop reads CASRDLRGKQPQHF. The CDR3 nucleotides read TGTGCCAGCAGGGATTTAAGGGGAAAGCAGCCCCAGCATTTT.

This chain links TRBV9 with TRBJ2-7; D may be TRBD2 (5 bases). Germline assignment: CDR1 SGDLS and CDR2 YYNGEE. This CDR3 has 14 residues. Trimming pared 1 base from V and 2 bases from J, leaving 10 bases between. DNA of the CDR3: TGTGCCAGCAGCGTAACGCCCGGGACCTACGAGCAGTACTTC. As protein: CASSVTPGTYEQYF.

This clone was picked up one time. The genes are TRBV7-2 and TRBJ1-6; D call uncertain. This CDR3 is built from 16 residues. V was trimmed by 2 bases and J by 5 bases, leaving 13 bases between them. CDR1 SGHTA and CDR2 FQGNSA come from the germline V gene. The DNA of the CDR3 is TGTGCCAGCAGCTTACGGCTGGCGGAAAATAATTCACCCCTCCACTTT. Translated, it gives CASSLRLAENNSPLHF. The entire variable domain, with the rest obtained from reference TRBV7-2 and TRBJ1-6, is as follows: GAGVSQSPSNKVTEKGKDVELRCDPISGHTALYWYRQSLGQGLEFLIYFQGNSAPDKSGLPSDRFSAERTGGSVSTLTIQRTQQEDSAVYLCASSLRLAENNSPLHFGNGTRLTVT.

The chain employs TRBV30 and TRBJ2-4; 10 bases fit TRBD1. Germline V gene data show CDR1 as GTSNPN and CDR2 as SVGIG (reference sequence). The CDR3 runs to 16 residues. J was trimmed by 3 bases and V by 2 bases; bases with no gene match: 7. The CDR3 bases are TGTGCCTGGAGTACGGGACAGGGGTATGACAAAAACATTCAGTACTTC. Protein product: CAWSTGQGYDKNIQYF.

The chain has TRBV18 and TRBJ2-7; 7 bases align to TRBD2. Germline V lookup: CDR1 KGHSH, CDR2 LQKENI. The V segment lost 6 bases and the J segment 0 bases; nucleotides outside the gene matches: 8. The CDR3 is 15 amino acids. The CDR3 bases are TGTGCCAGCTCGGCCGGGCTAGCGGTCTCCTACGAGCAGTACTTC. The encoded protein is CASSAGLAVSYEQYF.

The chain combines TRBV7-9 with TRBJ2-1, with D possibly being TRBD1 (5 bases). Germline values: CDR1 SEHNR, CDR2 FQNEAQ (reference sequence). The CDR3 loop spans 11 amino acids. V was pared by 8 bases and J by 9 bases, with 11 bases between. Here the CDR3 reads CASLFQGEQFF. CDR3 DNA sequence: TGTGCCAGCCTCTTCCAGGGTGAGCAGTTCTTC.

This rearrangement joins TRBV7-6 to TRBJ2-3; TRBD2 aligns across 9 bases. Unmatched junction bases numbered 8, after V lost 0 bases and J lost 1 base. The CDR3 loop spans 18 amino acids. Germline CDR1 reads SGHVS; CDR2 reads FNYEAQ. The CDR3 loop is CASSLAVSGGFRTDTQYF. The CDR3 DNA reads as TGTGCCAGCAGCTTAGCGGTCAGCGGGGGGTTCCGCACAGATACGCAGTATTTT.

This clone was found once. The chain has TRBV19 and TRBJ1-3; perhaps TRBD1 as D (5 bases). The germline V gene encodes CDR1 LNHDA and CDR2 SQIVND (reference sequence). The V end was cut by 6 bases, the J end by 11 bases, with 17 bases between. The CDR3 runs 13 residues. The CDR3 DNA is TGTGCCAGTAGCGAAGGGGTGAAGAACGCCATATATTTT. Translation: CASSEGVKNAIYF. Full variable domain (outside the CDR3, taken from reference TRBV19 and TRBJ1-3): DGGITQSPKYLFRKEGQNVTLSCEQNLNHDAMYWYRQDPGQGLRLIYYSQIVNDFQKGDIAEGYSVSREKKESFPLTVTSAQKNPTAFYLCASSEGVKNAIYFGEGSWLTVV.

V is TRBV7-8 and J is TRBJ2-2; D is uncertain. This CDR3 has 12 residues. V lost 4 bases and J lost 3, with 3 bases in between. Per the germline V gene, CDR1 is SGHVS and CDR2 is FQNEAQ. The CDR3 DNA sequence: TGTGCCAGCAGCTCGGACACCGGGGAGCTGTTTTTT. The encoded protein is CASSSDTGELFF.

This chain connects TRBV15 to TRBJ1-2; D gene ambiguous. V was pared by 1 base and J by 4 bases, with 10 bases between. The CDR3 runs to 14 residues. Germline V lookup: CDR1 LNHNV, CDR2 YYDKDF (reference sequence). Written as DNA, the CDR3 is TGTGCCACCAGCAGAGTGGAGGGAACCTATGGCTACACCTTC. Amino acid sequence: CATSRVEGTYGYTF. Complete variable domain (other parts from reference TRBV15 and TRBJ1-2): DAMVIQNPRYQVTQFGKPVTLSCSQTLNHNVMYWYQQKSSQAPKLLFHYYDKDFNNEADTPDNFQSRRPNTSFCFLDIRSPGLGDTAMYLCATSRVEGTYGYTFGSGTRLTVV.

This clone was observed a handful of times. The V call is TRBV2, the J call TRBJ2-1; D perhaps matches TRBD2 (5 bases). The CDR3 runs to 12 residues. Trimming left V 3 bases short and J 8 bases short, with 8 bases between. Germline loops: CDR1 SNHLY, CDR2 FYNNEI. The CDR3 sequence: CASSDAGHEQFF. CDR3 in DNA: TGTGCCAGCAGTGATGCGGGCCATGAGCAGTTCTTC.

This chain connects TRBV15 to TRBJ2-7, with D tentatively TRBD1 (6 bases). CDR1 and CDR2 from the germline V gene are LNHNV and YYDKDF (reference sequence). Deletions cut 4 bases from V and 5 bases from J, with 15 bases between. The CDR3 has 14 residues. The CDR3 DNA sequence: TGTGCCACCAGCATTGGGACATACGCTGACGAGCAGTACTTC. Translation: CATSIGTYADEQYF.

This clone has a single count. The gene calls are TRBV15 and TRBJ1-5; possible D gene TRBD1, 5 bases. The CDR3 runs to 14 residues. V was trimmed by 1 base and J by 3 bases, leaving 7 bases between them. Germline V CDR1 and CDR2: LNHNV, YYDKDF (reference sequence). The CDR3 region is CATSRGQSNQPQHF. CDR3 coding DNA: TGTGCCACCAGCAGAGGACAGTCCAATCAGCCCCAGCATTTT.

This clone was seen a handful of times. The identical CDR3 is also encoded by other nucleotide sequences in the sample. This chain uses TRBV7-2 with TRBJ1-4; no clear D gene. The CDR3 extends over 15 amino acids. Trimming shortened V by 0 bases and J by 7 bases, and 12 bases separated the two germline ends. Germline assignment: CDR1 SGHTA and CDR2 FQGNSA. CDR3 sequence reads: CASSLARGKGEKLFF. In DNA form, the CDR3 reads TGTGCCAGCAGCTTAGCCCGGGGAAAGGGTGAAAAACTGTTTTTT. The whole variable domain, remainder taken from reference TRBV7-2 and TRBJ1-4, is GAGVSQSPSNKVTEKGKDVELRCDPISGHTALYWYRQSLGQGLEFLIYFQGNSAPDKSGLPSDRFSAERTGGSVSTLTIQRTQQEDSAVYLCASSLARGKGEKLFFGSGTQLSVL.

The V gene is TRBV7-9, the J gene TRBJ2-3; D is ambiguous. Germline V gene data show CDR1 as SEHNR and CDR2 as FQNEAQ (reference sequence). The V end lost 1 base, the J end lost 0 bases, and 11 bases lay between the germline ends. This CDR3 is built from 16 residues. CDR3: CASSLGAQPSTDTQYF. The CDR3 DNA reads as TGTGCCAGCAGCTTAGGCGCTCAACCCAGCACAGATACGCAGTATTTT.

The V gene is TRBV3-1 (or the pseudogene TRBV3-2), the J gene TRBJ2-3, with D perhaps TRBD1 (5 bases). This CDR3 contains 13 residues. V lost 0 bases, J lost 8 bases, and 9 bases lay in between. Germline assignment: CDR1 LGHDT and CDR2 YNNKEL (reference sequence). DNA of the CDR3: TGTGCCAGCAGCCAAGATTCTCAGGGTACGCAGTATTTT. It codes for CASSQDSQGTQYF.

J is TRBJ2-7 and V is TRBV5-1; 8 bases match TRBD1. With 5 bases clipped from V and 3 bases from J, the junction kept 7 bases outside the gene matches. The CDR3 has 14 amino acids. Germline assignment: CDR1 SGHRS and CDR2 YFSETQ. As DNA, the CDR3 is TGCGCCAGCAGAGCCCAGGGGGCAAACTACGAGCAGTACTTC. This encodes CASRAQGANYEQYF.

The gene calls are TRBV10-3 and TRBJ1-2, with D tentatively TRBD1 (6 bases). Trimming took off 0 bases at V and 8 bases at J, with 16 bases between the two ends. The germline gives CDR1 ENHRY, CDR2 SYGVKD. The CDR3 consists of 15 residues. CDR3 protein: CAISESQGLGSGYTF. CDR3 in DNA: TGTGCCATCAGTGAGTCACAGGGTTTGGGGTCGGGCTACACCTTC.